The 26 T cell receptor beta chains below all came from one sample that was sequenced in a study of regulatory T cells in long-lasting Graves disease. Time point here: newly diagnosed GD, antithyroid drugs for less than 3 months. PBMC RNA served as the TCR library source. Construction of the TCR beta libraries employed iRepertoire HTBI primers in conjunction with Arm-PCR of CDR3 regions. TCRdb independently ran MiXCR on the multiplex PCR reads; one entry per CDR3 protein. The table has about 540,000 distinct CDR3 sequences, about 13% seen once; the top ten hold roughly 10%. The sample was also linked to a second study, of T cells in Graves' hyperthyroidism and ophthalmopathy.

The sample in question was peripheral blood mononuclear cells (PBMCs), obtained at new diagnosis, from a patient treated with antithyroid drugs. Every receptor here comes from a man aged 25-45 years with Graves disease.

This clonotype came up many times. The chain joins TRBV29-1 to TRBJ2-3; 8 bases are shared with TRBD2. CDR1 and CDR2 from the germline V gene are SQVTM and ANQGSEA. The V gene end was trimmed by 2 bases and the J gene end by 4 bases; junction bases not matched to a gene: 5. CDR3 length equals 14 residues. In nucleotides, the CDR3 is TGCAGCGTTGAAAGGCGGGAGGACCCAGATACGCAGTATTTT. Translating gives CSVERREDPDTQYF.

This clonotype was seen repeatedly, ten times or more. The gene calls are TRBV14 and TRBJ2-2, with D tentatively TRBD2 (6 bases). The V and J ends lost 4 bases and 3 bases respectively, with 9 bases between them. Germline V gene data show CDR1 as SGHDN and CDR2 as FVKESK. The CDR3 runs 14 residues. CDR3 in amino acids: CASSPRRDTGELFF. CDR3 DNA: TGTGCCAGCAGCCCCAGGAGGGACACCGGGGAGCTGTTTTTT.

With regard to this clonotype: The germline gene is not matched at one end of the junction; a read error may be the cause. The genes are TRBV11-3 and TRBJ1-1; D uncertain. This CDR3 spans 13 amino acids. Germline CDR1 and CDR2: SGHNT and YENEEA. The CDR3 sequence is CASGLMSGTEAFF. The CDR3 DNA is TGTGCCAGCGGCTTAATGTCCGGCACTGAAGCTTTCTTT.

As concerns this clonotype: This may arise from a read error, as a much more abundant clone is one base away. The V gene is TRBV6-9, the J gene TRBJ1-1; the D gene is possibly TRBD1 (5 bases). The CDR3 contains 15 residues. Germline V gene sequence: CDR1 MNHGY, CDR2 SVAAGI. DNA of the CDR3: TGTGCCAGATCATTTTCTTTTAGGGGTGGCACTGGAGCTTTCTTT. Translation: CARSFSFRGGTGAFF.

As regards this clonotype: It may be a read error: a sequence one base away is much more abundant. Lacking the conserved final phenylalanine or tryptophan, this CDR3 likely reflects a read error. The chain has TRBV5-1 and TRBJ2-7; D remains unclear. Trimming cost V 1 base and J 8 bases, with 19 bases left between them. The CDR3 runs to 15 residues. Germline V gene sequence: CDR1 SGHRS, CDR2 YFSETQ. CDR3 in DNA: TGCGCCAGCAGCTTGTCGTTGCGGTCCCTGAGCAAGCAGTACTAC. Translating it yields CASSLSLRSLSKQYY.

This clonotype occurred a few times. CDR3 in amino acids: CSARVEVGGLSNTGELFF. As DNA, the CDR3 is TGCAGTGCTAGAGTAGAGGTCGGGGGGCTTTCGAACACCGGGGAGCTGTTTTTT. The chain recombines TRBV20-1 with TRBJ2-2; possible D gene TRBD2, 7 bases. The V gene lost 1 base and the J gene lost 0 bases, with 18 bases spanning the gap. This CDR3 comprises 18 residues. The germline CDR1 and CDR2 sequences are DFQATT and SNEGSKA (reference sequence).

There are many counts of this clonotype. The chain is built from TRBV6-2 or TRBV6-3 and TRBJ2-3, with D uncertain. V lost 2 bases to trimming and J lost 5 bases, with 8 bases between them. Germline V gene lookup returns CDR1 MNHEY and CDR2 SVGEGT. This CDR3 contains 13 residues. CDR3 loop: CASSYGGKDTQYF. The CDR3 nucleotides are TGTGCCAGCAGTTACGGCGGTAAAGATACGCAGTATTTT.

The CDR3 DNA follows: TGTGCCAGCAGTTTGGCGGCTTGGAGGACTGAAGCTTTCTTT. Translation gives CASSLAAWRTEAFF. V usage is TRBV28 and J usage is TRBJ1-1; unclear D gene. The V gene lost 3 bases and the J gene lost 5 bases, with 13 bases spanning the gap. Germline loops: CDR1 MDHEN, CDR2 SYDVKM. This CDR3 has 14 residues.

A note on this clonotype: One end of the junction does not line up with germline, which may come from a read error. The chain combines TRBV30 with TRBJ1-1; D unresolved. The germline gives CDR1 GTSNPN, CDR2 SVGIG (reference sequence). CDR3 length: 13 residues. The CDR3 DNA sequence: TGTGCCTGGAGTGTCAGGATTAACACTGAGGCTTTCTTT. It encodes CAWSVRINTEAFF.

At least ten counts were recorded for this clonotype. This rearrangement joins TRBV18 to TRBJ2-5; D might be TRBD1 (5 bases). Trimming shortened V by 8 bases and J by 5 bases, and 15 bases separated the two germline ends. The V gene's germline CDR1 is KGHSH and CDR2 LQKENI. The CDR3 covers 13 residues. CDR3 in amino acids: CASSPRGGETQYF. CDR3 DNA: TGTGCCAGCAGCCCTAGGGGTGGGGAGACCCAGTACTTC. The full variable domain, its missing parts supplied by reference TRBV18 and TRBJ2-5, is NAGVMQNPRHLVRRRGQEARLRCSPMKGHSHVYWYRQLPEEGLKFMVYLQKENIIDESGMPKERFSAEFPKEGPSILRIQQVVRGDSAAYFCASSPRGGETQYFGPGTRLLVL.

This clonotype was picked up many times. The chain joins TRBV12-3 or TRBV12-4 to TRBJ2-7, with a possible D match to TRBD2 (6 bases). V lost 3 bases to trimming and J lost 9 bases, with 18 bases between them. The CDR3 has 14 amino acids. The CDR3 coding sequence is TGTGCCAGCAGTTTCGGGGGTGTATCCCTCGGGCAGTACTTC. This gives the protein CASSFGGVSLGQYF.

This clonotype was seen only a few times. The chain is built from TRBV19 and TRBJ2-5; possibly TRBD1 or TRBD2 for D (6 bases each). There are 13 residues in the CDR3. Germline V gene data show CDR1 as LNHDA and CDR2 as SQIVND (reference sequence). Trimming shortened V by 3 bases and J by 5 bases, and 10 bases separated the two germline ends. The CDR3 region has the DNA TGTGCCAGTAGTATCGGGGGCCGGGAGACCCAGTACTTC. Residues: CASSIGGRETQYF.

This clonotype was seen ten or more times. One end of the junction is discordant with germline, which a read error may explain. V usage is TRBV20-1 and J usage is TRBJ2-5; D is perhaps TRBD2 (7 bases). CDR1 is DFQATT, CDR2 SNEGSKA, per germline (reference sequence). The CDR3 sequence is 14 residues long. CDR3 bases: TGCAGTGCAGGGGGGGTGCGGGTACAAGATACCCAGTACTTC. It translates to CSAGGVRVQDTQYF.

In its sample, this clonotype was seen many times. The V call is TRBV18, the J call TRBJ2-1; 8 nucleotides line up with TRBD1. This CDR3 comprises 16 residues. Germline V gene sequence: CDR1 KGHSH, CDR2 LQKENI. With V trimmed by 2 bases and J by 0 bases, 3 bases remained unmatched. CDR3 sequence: CASSPLGTGSYNEQFF. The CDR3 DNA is TGTGCCAGCTCACCATTAGGGACAGGCTCCTACAATGAGCAGTTCTTC.

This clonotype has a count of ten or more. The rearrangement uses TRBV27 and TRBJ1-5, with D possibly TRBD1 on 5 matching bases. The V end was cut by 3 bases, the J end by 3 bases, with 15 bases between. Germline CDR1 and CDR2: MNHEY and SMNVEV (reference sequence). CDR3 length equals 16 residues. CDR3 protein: CASSFGDSKNNQPQHF. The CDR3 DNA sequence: TGTGCCAGCAGTTTCGGTGACAGCAAAAACAATCAGCCCCAGCATTTT.

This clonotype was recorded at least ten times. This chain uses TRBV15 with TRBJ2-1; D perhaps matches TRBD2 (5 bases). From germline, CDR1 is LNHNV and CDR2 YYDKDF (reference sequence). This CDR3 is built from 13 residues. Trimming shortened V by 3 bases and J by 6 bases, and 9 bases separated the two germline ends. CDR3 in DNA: TGTGCCACCAGCAGCGGGAAGGGCAATGAGCAGTTCTTC. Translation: CATSSGKGNEQFF.

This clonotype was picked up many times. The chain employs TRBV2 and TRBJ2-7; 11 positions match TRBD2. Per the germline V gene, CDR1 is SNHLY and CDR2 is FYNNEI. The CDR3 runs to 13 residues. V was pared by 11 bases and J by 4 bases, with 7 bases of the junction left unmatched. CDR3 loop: CASRLAGNYEQYF. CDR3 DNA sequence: TGTGCCTCACGACTAGCGGGGAATTACGAGCAGTACTTC.

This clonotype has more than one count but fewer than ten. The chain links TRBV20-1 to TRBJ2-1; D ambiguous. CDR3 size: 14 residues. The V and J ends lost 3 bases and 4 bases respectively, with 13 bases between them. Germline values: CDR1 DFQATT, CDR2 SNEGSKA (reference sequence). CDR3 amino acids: CSARSRFRYNEQFF. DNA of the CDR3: TGCAGTGCTAGGTCCAGATTTCGGTACAATGAGCAGTTCTTC.

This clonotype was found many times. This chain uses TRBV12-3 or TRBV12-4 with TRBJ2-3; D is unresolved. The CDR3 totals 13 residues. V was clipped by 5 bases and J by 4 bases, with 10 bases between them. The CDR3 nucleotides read TGTGCCAGCAGTCTCAGACACCCAGATACGCAGTATTTT. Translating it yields CASSLRHPDTQYF.

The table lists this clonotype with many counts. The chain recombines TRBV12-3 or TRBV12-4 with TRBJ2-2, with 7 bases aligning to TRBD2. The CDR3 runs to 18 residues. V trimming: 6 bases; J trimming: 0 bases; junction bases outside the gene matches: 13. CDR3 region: CASSPWGGILANTGELFF. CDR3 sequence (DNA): TGTGCCAGCAGCCCCTGGGGGGGGATACTAGCGAACACCGGGGAGCTGTTTTTT.

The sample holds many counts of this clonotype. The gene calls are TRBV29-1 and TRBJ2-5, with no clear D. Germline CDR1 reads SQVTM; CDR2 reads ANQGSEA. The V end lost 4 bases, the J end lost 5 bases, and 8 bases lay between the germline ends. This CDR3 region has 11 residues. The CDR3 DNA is TGCAGCGTTGGGCAGGATGAGACCCAGTACTTC. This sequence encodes CSVGQDETQYF.

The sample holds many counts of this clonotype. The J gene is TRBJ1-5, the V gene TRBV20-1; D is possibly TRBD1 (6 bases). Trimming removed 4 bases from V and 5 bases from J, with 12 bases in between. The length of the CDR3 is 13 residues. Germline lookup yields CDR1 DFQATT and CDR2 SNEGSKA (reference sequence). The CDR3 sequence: CSATGTFDQPQHF. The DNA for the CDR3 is TGCAGTGCTACGGGGACATTCGATCAGCCCCAGCATTTT.

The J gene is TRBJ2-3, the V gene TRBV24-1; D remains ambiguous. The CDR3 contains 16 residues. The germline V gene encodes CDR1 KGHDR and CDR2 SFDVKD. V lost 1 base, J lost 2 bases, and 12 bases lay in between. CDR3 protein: CATSDFLGASTDTQYF. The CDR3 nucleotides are TGTGCCACCAGTGATTTCCTCGGCGCATCCACAGATACGCAGTATTTT.

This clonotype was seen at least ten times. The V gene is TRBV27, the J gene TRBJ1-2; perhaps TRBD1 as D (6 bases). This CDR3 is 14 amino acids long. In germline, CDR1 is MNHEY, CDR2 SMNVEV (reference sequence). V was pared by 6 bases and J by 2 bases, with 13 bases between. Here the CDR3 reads CASSVGGQNYGYTF. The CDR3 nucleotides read TGTGCCAGCAGCGTGGGTGGACAGAACTATGGCTACACCTTC.

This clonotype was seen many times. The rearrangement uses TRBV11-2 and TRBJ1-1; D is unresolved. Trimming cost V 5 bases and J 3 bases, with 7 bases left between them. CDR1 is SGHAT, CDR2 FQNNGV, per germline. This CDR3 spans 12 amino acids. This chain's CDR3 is CASSAGYTEAFF. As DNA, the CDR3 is TGTGCCAGCAGCGCGGGGTACACTGAAGCTTTCTTT. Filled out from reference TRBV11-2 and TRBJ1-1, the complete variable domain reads EAGVAQSPRYKIIEKRQSVAFWCNPISGHATLYWYQQILGQGPKLLIQFQNNGVVDDSQLPKDRFSAERLKGVDSTLKIQPAKLEDSAVYLCASSAGYTEAFFGQGTRLTVV.

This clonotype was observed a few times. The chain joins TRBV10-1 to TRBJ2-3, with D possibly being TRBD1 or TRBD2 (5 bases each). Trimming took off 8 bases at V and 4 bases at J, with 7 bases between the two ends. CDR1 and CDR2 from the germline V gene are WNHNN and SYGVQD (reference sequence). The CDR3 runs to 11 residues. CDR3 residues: CASGDADTQYF. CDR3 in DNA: TGCGCCAGCGGGGACGCAGATACGCAGTATTTT.